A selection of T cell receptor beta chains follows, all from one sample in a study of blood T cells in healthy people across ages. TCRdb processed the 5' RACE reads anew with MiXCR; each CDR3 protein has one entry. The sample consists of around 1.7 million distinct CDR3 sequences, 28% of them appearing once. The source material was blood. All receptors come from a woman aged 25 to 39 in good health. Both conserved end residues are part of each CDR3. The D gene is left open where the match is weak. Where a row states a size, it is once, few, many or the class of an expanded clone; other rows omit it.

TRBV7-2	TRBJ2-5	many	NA	CASSLDPRETQYF	TGTGCCAGCAGCTTAGATCCAAGAGAGACCCAGTACTTC
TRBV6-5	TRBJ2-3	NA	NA	CASSYSWETGTDTQYF	TGTGCCAGCAGTTACTCGTGGGAGACAGGCACAGATACGCAGTATTTT
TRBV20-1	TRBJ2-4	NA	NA	CSARDSAVVAQAKNIQYF	TGCAGTGCTAGAGATAGTGCCGTGGTAGCGCAAGCCAAAAACATTCAGTACTTC
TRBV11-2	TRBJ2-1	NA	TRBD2	CASSLAAGEGSEQFF	TGTGCCAGCAGCTTAGCCGCGGGAGAGGGAAGCGAGCAGTTCTTC
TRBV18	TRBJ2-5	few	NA	CASSPGVRQETQYF	TGTGCCAGCTCGCCCGGGGTAAGGCAAGAGACCCAGTACTTC
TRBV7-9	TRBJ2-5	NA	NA	CANSSGETQYF	TGTGCCAACAGTTCAGGGGAGACCCAGTACTTC
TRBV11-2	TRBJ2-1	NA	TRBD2	CASSPGLAAQQFF	TGTGCCAGCAGCCCAGGACTAGCGGCTCAGCAGTTCTTC
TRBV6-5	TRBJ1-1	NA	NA	CASSYSMGWGQGLPGRDTEAFF	TGTGCCAGCAGTTACTCGATGGGTTGGGGCCAGGGGCTCCCCGGGCGAGACACTGAAGCTTTCTTT
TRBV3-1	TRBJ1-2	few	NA	CASSQNKRGYTF	TGTGCCAGCAGCCAAAACAAACGAGGCTACACCTTC
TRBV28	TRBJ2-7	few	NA	CASSSSGLFYEQYF	TGTGCCAGCAGTTCCTCCGGCCTGTTCTACGAGCAGTACTTC
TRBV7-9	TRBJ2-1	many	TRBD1	CASSSRTGKVHNEQFF	TGTGCCAGCAGCTCGCGGACAGGGAAGGTCCACAATGAGCAGTTCTTC
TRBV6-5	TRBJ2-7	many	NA	CASSRGVRTTGTYEQYF	TGTGCCAGCAGCCGAGGGGTCAGGACCACGGGAACCTACGAGCAGTACTTC
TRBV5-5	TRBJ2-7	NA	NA	CASSLVPAGAYNEQYF	TGTGCCAGCAGCTTGGTGCCAGCGGGCGCCTACAATGAGCAGTACTTC
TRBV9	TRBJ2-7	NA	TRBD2	CAGSGSSGRDSEQYF	TGTGCCGGCAGCGGATCTAGCGGGAGGGACTCCGAGCAGTACTTC
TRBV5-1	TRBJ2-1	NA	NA	CASRLEGEQFF	TGCGCCAGCAGGTTGGAGGGTGAGCAGTTCTTC
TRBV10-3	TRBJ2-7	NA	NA	CAIRESRGPEQYF	TGTGCCATCAGGGAGTCGAGAGGGCCCGAGCAGTACTTC
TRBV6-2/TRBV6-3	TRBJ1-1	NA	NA	CASSYGVGGEAFF	TGTGCCAGCAGTTACGGGGTTGGCGGTGAAGCTTTCTTT
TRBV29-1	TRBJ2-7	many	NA	CSVELSHSGAYEQYF	TGCAGCGTTGAATTGAGTCATTCAGGGGCTTACGAGCAGTACTTC
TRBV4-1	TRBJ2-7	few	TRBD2	CASSQDLSGAYEQYF	TGCGCCAGCAGCCAAGATTTAAGCGGGGCTTACGAGCAGTACTTC
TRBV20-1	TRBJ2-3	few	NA	CSAYSGRGTDTQYF	TGCAGTGCCTATAGCGGTAGAGGCACAGATACGCAGTATTTT
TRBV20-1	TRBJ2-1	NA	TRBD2	CSARINGGGDEQFF	TGCAGTGCTAGGATTAACGGGGGAGGGGATGAGCAGTTCTTC
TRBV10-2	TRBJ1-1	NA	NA	CASSESGLVNTEAFF	TGCGCCAGCAGTGAAAGCGGCCTGGTGAACACTGAAGCTTTCTTT
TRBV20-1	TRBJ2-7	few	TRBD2	CSAPQTSGGSYEQYF	TGCAGTGCTCCACAGACTAGCGGGGGATCCTACGAGCAGTACTTC